This T cell receptor (beta chain) was profiled in a study of blood T cells in healthy people across ages. Study-wide results and caveats: It was held that diversity estimates obtained from one million T cells represented underestimates. A strong correlation between TCR beta diversity and naive T cell percentage was seen. The recorded TCR beta diversity per million T cells decreased in a roughly linear manner with age.

With respect to this clonotype: Its antigen remains unidentified.

Through a sample-barcoded 5' primer and a J-beta primer mix, a second PCR was run for 7 to 11 cycles. From the 5' RACE reads, TCRdb called clonotypes with MiXCR, one entry per CDR3 protein. This table has 1.5 million to 2 million distinct CDR3 sequences, roughly two fifths appearing once. V shed 6 bases, J shed 8 bases, and the junction held 6 bases outside the gene matches. From germline, CDR1 is SGHTA and CDR2 FQGTGA. CDR3 size: 14 residues. The V gene is TRBV7-3, the J gene TRBJ2-1; 11 positions match TRBD2. Material for sequencing was blood. The receptor was isolated from a human donor in good health. CDR3 coding DNA: TGTGCCAGCAGTTTAGCGGGGGGGATTTATGAGCAGTTCTTC. It encodes CASSLAGGIYEQFF.